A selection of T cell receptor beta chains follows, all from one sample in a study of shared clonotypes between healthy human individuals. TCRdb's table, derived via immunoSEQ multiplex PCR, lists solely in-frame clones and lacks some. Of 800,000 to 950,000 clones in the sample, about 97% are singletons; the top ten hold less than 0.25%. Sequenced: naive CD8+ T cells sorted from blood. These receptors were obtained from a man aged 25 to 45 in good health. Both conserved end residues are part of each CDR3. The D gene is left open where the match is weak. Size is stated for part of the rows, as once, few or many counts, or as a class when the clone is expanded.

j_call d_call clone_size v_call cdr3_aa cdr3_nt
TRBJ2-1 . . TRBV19 CASSIGTQGYNEQFF TGTGCCAGTAGTATTGGGACGCAGGGGTACAATGAGCAGTTCTTC
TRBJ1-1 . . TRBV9 CASSVRGLNTEAFF TGTGCCAGCAGCGTACGGGGGCTCAACACTGAAGCTTTCTTT
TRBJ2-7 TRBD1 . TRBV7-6 CASSLETGGLYEQYF TGTGCCAGCAGCTTAGAGACAGGGGGCCTATACGAGCAGTACTTC
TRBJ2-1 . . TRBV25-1 CASSEQVEQFF TGTGCCAGCAGTGAACAGGTTGAGCAGTTCTTC
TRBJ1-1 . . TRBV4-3 CASSRNEWDTEAFF TGCGCCAGCAGCCGGAACGAATGGGACACTGAAGCTTTCTTT
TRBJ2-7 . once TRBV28 CASSYLASPDAYEQYF TGTGCCAGCAGTTACTTGGCTAGCCCCGACGCCTACGAGCAGTACTTC
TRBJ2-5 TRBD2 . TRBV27 CASSSGLADRETQYF TGTGCCAGCAGTTCTGGACTAGCGGATCGGGAGACCCAGTACTTC
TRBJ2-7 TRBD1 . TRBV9 CASSFRDRVIDEQYF TGTGCCAGCAGTTTTAGAGACAGGGTAATCGACGAGCAGTACTTC
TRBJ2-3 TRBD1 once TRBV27 CASSFDRGADTQYF TGTGCCAGCAGTTTCGACAGGGGTGCAGATACGCAGTATTTT
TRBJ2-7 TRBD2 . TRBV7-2 CASAAGGVYEQYF TGTGCCAGCGCGGCGGGAGGGGTCTACGAGCAGTACTTC
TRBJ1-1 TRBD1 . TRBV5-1 CASSSPGQGLMNTEAFF TGCGCCAGCAGCAGCCCCGGACAGGGACTAATGAACACTGAAGCTTTCTTT
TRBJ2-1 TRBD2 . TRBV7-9 CASSPRGGRVNEQFF TGTGCCAGCAGCCCGCGAGGAGGGAGGGTCAATGAGCAGTTCTTC
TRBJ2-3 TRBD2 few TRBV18 CASSTGTSAASTDTQYF TGTGCCAGCTCAACCGGGACTAGCGCCGCTAGCACAGATACGCAGTATTTT
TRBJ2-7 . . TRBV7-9 CASSLGWTDEQYF TGTGCCAGCAGCTTAGGGTGGACAGACGAGCAGTACTTC
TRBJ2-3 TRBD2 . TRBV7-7 CASSQTLAGGPEGTQYF TGTGCTAGCAGCCAAACTCTAGCGGGAGGGCCGGAAGGTACGCAGTATTTT
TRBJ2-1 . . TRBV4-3 CASSQAVNPNEQFF TGCGCCAGCAGCCAAGCAGTCAATCCAAATGAGCAGTTCTTC